The 10 T cell receptor beta chains below come from one sample, sequenced in a study of Tregs in tolerant kidney transplant recipients. Sequenced by immunoSEQ multiplex PCR; TCRdb stores in-frame clones only, minus some. The sample has around 230,000 clones, 65% to 85% seen once. Sample: CD4+ T cells from blood. These receptors all stem from a human donor in good health.

The gene calls are TRBV9 and TRBJ1-2, with D unclear. Germline CDR1 SGDLS, CDR2 YYNGEE. The CDR3 spans 14 residues. Trimming removed 2 bases from V and 2 bases from J, with 10 bases in between. The CDR3 spells CASSVGGGNYGYTF. CDR3 DNA: TGTGCCAGCAGCGTCGGTGGCGGGAACTATGGCTACACCTTC.

The rearrangement links TRBV2 to TRBJ2-4, with D possibly called TRBD1 or TRBD2 (6 bases each). CDR1 and CDR2 (germline): SNHLY, FYNNEI. Deletions cut 7 bases from V and 2 bases from J, with 9 bases between. The CDR3 has 13 amino acids. CDR3 sequence reads: CASTGAPKNIQYF. The CDR3 DNA reads as TGTGCCAGCACGGGGGCCCCCAAAAACATTCAGTACTTC.

V is TRBV2 and J is TRBJ1-2; D unresolved. Germline assignment: CDR1 SNHLY and CDR2 FYNNEI. This CDR3 region has 12 residues. V was trimmed by 4 bases and J by 3 bases, leaving 6 bases between them. CDR3 amino acids: CASSGGDYGYTF. The CDR3 DNA sequence: TGTGCCAGCAGTGGTGGGGACTATGGCTACACCTTC.

The V and J genes are TRBV5-1 and TRBJ2-7; 9 bases match TRBD1. Germline values: CDR1 SGHRS, CDR2 YFSETQ. Losses at the gene ends were 4 bases for V and 3 bases for J; bases not matched to a gene: 8. The CDR3 loop spans 15 amino acids. CDR3: CASSLPGQGIYEQYF. CDR3 nucleotides: TGCGCCAGCAGCCTTCCGGGACAGGGTATCTACGAGCAGTACTTC.

V gene TRBV2 combines with J gene TRBJ2-5; 8 bases align to TRBD2. The germline CDR1 and CDR2 sequences are SNHLY and FYNNEI. The CDR3 runs 15 residues. V lost 0 bases, J lost 4 bases, and 4 bases stayed unmatched. In DNA form, the CDR3 reads TGTGCCAGCAGTGAAGCTAGCGGGGTAGCAGAGACCCAGTACTTC. Translation gives CASSEASGVAETQYF.

This chain links TRBV11-2 with TRBJ1-2, with 9 bases matching TRBD1. Germline V gene lookup returns CDR1 SGHAT and CDR2 FQNNGV. V gave up 1 base and J gave up 2 bases; unmatched junction bases: 8. CDR3 length: 17 amino acids. The CDR3 DNA reads TGTGCCAGCAGCTTAGTGTGGGACAGGGAGAGGAACTATGGCTACACCTTC. It yields the protein CASSLVWDRERNYGYTF.

There are a few counts of this clone. V is TRBV30 and J is TRBJ2-5; tentative D call: TRBD2 (6 bases). Germline loops: CDR1 GTSNPN, CDR2 SVGIG (reference sequence). The CDR3 covers 13 residues. The V and J ends lost 0 bases and 4 bases respectively, with 9 bases between them. CDR3 coding DNA: TGTGCCTGGAGTGTACGAGCGGGAGAGACCCAGTACTTC. Translating it yields CAWSVRAGETQYF.

V is TRBV25-1 and J is TRBJ1-3, with no clear D. The CDR3 is made up of 14 amino acids. Germline V gives CDR1 MGHDK, CDR2 SYGVNS. V lost 1 base and J 5 bases, leaving 9 bases between the germline ends. The CDR3 DNA is TGTGCCAGCAGTGAATCAGGCAGAAGAAACACCATATATTTT. Its translation: CASSESGRRNTIYF.

The chain uses TRBV6-5 and TRBJ2-1; 9 bases are shared with TRBD1. Germline CDR1 MNHEY, CDR2 SVGAGI. J lost 7 bases, V lost 9 bases, and 7 bases had no gene match. This CDR3 is 13 amino acids long. The CDR3 sequence: CASTTGQGNEQFF. In nucleotides, the CDR3 is TGTGCCAGTACGACAGGACAGGGGAATGAGCAGTTCTTC.

The gene calls are TRBV7-9 and TRBJ2-6; the D is unclear. The CDR3 is 15 residues long. The V end was cut by 2 bases, the J end by 1 base, with 6 bases between. CDR1 and CDR2 (germline): SEHNR, FQNEAQ (reference sequence). The CDR3 here is CASSLIDSGANVLTF. The DNA for the CDR3 is TGTGCCAGCAGCTTAATCGATTCTGGGGCCAACGTCCTGACTTTC.